This T cell receptor beta chain was captured by sequencing in a study of T cells in tuberculosis. Looking at the study overall: T cells were selected with CD1B tetramers loaded with glucose monomycolate. General study findings and limits: Some low-affinity tetramer-binding T cells may be absent from this sample.

After thawing and overnight rest, PBMC were stained with GMM-loaded CD1B tetramer, viability dye and anti-CD3 for sorting. The lipid loaded on the CD1B tetramers was C32 glucose monomycolate from Rhodococcus equi. CDR3 length: 12 amino acids. CDR1 is KGHSH and CDR2 is LQKENI in the germline V gene. V shed 4 bases, J shed 8 bases, and the junction held 4 bases outside the gene matches. No alpha-beta pairing information exists for these sequences. This table comes from immunoSEQ multiplex PCR, and its TCRdb copy is limited to in-frame clones, with some not included. The table shows 55,000 to 65,000 clones, with 81% occurring only once.

V gene TRBV18 combines with J gene TRBJ1-2, with 7 nucleotides matching TRBD1. The receptor was derived from an adult woman with latent tuberculosis. Sequenced: CD1b-GMM tetramer-negative cells sorted from PBMCs. The CDR3 region has the DNA TGTGCCAGCTCACGACAGGGATCCGGCTACACCTTC. Translating gives CASSRQGSGYTF.